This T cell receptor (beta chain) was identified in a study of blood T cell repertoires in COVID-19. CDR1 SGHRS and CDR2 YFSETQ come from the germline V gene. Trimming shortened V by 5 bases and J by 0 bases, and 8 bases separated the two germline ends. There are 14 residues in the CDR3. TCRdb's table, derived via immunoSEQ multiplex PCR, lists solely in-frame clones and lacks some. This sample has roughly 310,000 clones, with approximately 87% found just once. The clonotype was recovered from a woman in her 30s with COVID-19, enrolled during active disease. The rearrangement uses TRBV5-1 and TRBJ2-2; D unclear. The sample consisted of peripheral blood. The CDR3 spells CASRSVTNTGELFF. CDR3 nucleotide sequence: TGCGCCAGCAGGTCCGTTACGAACACCGGGGAGCTGTTTTTT. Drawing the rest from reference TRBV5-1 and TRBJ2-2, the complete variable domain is KAGVTQTPRYLIKTRGQQVTLSCSPISGHRSVSWYQQTPGQGLQFLFEYFSETQRNKGNFPGRFSGRQFSNSRSEMNVSTLELGDSALYLCASRSVTNTGELFFGEGSRLTVL.